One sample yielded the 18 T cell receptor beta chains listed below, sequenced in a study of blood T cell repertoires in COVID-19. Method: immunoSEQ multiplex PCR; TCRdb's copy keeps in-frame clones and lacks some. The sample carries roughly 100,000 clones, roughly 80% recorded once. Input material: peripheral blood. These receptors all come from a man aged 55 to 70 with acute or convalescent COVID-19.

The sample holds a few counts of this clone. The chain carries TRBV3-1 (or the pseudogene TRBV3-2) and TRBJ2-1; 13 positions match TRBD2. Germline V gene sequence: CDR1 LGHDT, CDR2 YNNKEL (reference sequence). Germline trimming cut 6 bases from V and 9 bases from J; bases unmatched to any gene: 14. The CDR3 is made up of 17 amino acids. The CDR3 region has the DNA TGTGCCAGCAGTCGATCAACTAGCGGGAGGGGGGGTGGTGAGCAGTTCTTC. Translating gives CASSRSTSGRGGGEQFF.

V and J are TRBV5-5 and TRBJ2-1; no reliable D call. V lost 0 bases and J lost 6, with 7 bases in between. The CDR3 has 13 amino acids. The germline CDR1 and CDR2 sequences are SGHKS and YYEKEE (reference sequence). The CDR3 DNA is TGTGCCAGCAGCTTGGTCAGACTCAATGAGCAGTTCTTC. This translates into CASSLVRLNEQFF.

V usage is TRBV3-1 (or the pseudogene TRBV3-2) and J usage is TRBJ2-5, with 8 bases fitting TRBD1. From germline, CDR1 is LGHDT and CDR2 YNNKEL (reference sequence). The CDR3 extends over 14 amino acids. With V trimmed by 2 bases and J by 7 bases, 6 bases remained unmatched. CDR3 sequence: CASSQQGAMGTQYF. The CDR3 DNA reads TGTGCCAGCAGCCAACAGGGGGCCATGGGGACCCAGTACTTC.

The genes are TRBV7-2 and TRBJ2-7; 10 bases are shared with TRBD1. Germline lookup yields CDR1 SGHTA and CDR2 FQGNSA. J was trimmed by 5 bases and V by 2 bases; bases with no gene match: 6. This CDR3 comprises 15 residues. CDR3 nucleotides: TGTGCCAGCAGCTTAATCCGGGACAGGGGAAACGAGCAGTACTTC. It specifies CASSLIRDRGNEQYF.

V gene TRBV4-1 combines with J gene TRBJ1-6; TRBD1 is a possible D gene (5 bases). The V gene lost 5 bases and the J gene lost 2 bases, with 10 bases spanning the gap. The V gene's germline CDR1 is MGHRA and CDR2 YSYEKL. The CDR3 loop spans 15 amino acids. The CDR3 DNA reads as TGCGCCAGCAGCAGCAGGGCCCCCTATAATTCACCCCTCCACTTT. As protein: CASSSRAPYNSPLHF.

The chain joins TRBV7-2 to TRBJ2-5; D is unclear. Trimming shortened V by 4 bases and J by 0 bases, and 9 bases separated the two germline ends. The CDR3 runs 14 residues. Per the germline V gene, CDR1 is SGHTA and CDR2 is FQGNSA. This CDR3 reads CASSSRAYQETQYF. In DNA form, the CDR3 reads TGTGCCAGCAGCTCGAGAGCGTACCAAGAGACCCAGTACTTC.

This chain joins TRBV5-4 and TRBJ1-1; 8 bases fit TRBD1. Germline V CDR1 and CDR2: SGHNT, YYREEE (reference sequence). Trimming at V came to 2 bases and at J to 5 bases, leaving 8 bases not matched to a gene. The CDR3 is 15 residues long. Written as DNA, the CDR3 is TGTGCCAGCAGCTTTCCCCAGGGGGCTGGGACTGAAGCTTTCTTT. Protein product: CASSFPQGAGTEAFF.

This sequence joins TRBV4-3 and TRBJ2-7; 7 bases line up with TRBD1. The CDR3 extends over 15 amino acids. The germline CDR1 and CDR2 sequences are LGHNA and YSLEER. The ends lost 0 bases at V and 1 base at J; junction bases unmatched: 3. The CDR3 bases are TGCGCCAGCAGCCAAGAGAGGGACAGATCCTACGAGCAGTACTTC. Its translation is CASSQERDRSYEQYF.

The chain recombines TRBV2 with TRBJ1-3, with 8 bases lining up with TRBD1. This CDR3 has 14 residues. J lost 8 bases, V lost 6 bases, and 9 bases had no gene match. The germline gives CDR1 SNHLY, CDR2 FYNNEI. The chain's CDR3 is CASRAPDRVHTIYF. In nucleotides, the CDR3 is TGTGCCAGCAGAGCTCCGGACAGGGTACACACCATATATTTT.

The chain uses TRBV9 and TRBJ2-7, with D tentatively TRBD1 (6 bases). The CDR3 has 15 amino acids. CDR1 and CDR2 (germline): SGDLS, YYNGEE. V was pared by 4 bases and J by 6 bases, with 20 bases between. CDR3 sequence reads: CASSPQATGLSEQYF. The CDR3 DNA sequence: TGTGCCAGCAGCCCCCAGGCCACAGGGCTATCCGAGCAGTACTTC.

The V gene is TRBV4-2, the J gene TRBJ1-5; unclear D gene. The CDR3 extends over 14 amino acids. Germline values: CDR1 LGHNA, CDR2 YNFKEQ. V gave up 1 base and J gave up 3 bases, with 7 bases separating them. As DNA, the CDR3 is TGTGCCAGCAGCCAAGCCCAGAACAATCAGCCCCAGCATTTT. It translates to CASSQAQNNQPQHF.

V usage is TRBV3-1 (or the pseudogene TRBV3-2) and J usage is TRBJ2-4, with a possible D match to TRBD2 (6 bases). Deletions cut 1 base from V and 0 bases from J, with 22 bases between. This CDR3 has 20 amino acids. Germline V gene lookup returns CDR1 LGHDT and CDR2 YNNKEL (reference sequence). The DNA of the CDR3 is TGTGCCAGCAGCCAAGGGCTGGGGGTTAGCGGACAACTAGCCAAAAACATTCAGTACTTC. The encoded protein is CASSQGLGVSGQLAKNIQYF.

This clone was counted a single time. The CDR3, as DNA: TGTGCCAGCAGCTTGGCGACTAGCGGGGCCAGAACGCAGTATTTT. It codes for CASSLATSGARTQYF. This chain links TRBV5-5 with TRBJ2-3; 11 nucleotides align to TRBD2. The V gene's germline CDR1 is SGHKS and CDR2 YYEKEE (reference sequence). CDR3 length: 15 residues. After removal of 0 bases from V and 9 bases from J, the junction contained 6 bases not matched to a gene. Based on the CDR3 plus reference TRBV5-5 and TRBJ2-3, the full variable domain is DAGVTQSPTHLIKTRGQQVTLRCSPISGHKSVSWYQQVLGQGPQFIFQYYEKEERGRGNFPDRFSARQFPNYSSELNVNALLLGDSALYLCASSLATSGARTQYFGPGTRLTVL.

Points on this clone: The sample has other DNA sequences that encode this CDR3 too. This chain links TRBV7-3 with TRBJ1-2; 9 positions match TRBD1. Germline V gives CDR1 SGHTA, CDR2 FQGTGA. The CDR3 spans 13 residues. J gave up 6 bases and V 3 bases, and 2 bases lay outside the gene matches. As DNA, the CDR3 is TGTGCCAGCAGCTTGGGACAGGGAGATGGCTACACCTTC. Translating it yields CASSLGQGDGYTF.

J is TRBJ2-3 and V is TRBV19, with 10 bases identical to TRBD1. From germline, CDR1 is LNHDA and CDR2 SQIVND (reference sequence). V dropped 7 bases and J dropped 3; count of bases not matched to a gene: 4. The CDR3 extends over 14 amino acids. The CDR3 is CASKTGQGTDTQYF. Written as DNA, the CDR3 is TGTGCCAGTAAAACGGGACAGGGGACAGATACGCAGTATTTT.

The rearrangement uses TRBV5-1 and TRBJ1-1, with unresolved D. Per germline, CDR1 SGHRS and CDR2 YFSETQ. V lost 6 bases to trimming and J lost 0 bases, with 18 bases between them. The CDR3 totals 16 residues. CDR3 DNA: TGCGCCAGCACCTGGAGGCCCTCCGAATTGAACACTGAAGCTTTCTTT. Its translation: CASTWRPSELNTEAFF.

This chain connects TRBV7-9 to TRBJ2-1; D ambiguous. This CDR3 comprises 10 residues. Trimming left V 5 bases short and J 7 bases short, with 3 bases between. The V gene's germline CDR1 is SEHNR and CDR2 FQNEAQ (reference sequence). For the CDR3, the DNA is TGTGCCAGCAGCCCGAATGAGCAGTTCTTC. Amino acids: CASSPNEQFF.

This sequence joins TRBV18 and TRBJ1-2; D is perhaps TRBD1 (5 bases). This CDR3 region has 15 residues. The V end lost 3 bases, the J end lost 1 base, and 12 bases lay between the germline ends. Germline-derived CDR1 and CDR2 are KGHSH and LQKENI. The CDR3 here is CASSPVGGDNYGYTF. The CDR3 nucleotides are TGTGCCAGCTCACCCGTCGGAGGGGATAACTATGGCTACACCTTC.